This TCR beta chain was identified in a study of T cells in Graves' hyperthyroidism and ophthalmopathy. Authors of the study amplified TCR beta CDR3 regions from RNA transcripts. The study used the HTBI primer set for a first-round RT-PCR of the TCR CDR3. TCRdb used MiXCR to reprocess the multiplex PCR reads, holding one entry per CDR3 protein. The sample yields 300,000 to 450,000 distinct CDR3 sequences, 13% seen once. In germline, CDR1 is SGHRS, CDR2 YFSETQ. The ends were cut back, 2 bases at V and 1 base at J, with 12 bases in the middle. The CDR3 is 15 residues long. This clonotype was counted ten times or more. Those patients with uncontrolled infection, other autoimmune disease, pregnancy or lactation were excluded. Diagnoses rested on clinical symptoms, serum thyroxine and TRAb, thyroid ultrasound and orbital computed tomography.

Sequencing input: blood. The clonotype originates from a man in his thirties or forties with Graves' hyperthyroidism that later progressed to Graves' ophthalmopathy. The rearrangement joins TRBV5-1 to TRBJ1-1; no reliable D call. Written as DNA, the CDR3 is TGCGCCAGCAGCTTAAGAGGGAGTTCGAACACTGAAGCTTTCTTT. Amino acids: CASSLRGSSNTEAFF.